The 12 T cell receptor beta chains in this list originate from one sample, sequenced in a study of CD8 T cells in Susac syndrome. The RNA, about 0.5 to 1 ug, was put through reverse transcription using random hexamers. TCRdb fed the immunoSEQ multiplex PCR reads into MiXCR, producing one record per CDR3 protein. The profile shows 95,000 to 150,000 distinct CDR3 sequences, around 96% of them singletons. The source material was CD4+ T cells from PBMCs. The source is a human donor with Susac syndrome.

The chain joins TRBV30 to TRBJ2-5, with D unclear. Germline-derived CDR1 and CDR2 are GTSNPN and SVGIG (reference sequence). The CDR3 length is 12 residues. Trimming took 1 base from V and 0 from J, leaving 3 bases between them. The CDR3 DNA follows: TGTGCCTGGAGTGACAACCAAGAGACCCAGTACTTC. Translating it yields CAWSDNQETQYF.

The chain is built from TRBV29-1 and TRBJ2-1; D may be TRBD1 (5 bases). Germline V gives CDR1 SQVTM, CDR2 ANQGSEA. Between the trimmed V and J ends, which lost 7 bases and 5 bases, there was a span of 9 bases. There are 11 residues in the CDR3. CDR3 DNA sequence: TGCAGCGCCGACAGAAACAATGAGCAGTTCTTC. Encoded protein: CSADRNNEQFF.

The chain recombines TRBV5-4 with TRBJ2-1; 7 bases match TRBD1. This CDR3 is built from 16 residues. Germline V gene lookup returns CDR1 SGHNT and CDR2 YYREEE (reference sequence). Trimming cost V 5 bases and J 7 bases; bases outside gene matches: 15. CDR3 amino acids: CASRPQDDRVGNEQFF. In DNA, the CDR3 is TGTGCCAGCAGACCGCAGGATGACAGGGTAGGGAATGAGCAGTTCTTC.

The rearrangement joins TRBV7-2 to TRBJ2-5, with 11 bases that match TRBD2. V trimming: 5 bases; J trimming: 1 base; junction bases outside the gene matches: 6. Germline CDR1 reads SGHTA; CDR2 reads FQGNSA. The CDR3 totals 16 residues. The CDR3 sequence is CASSTRLAGTQETQYF. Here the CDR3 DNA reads TGTGCCAGCAGCACCCGACTAGCGGGGACCCAAGAGACCCAGTACTTC. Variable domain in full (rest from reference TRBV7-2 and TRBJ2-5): GAGVSQSPSNKVTEKGKDVELRCDPISGHTALYWYRQSLGQGLEFLIYFQGNSAPDKSGLPSDRFSAERTGGSVSTLTIQRTQQEDSAVYLCASSTRLAGTQETQYFGPGTRLLVL.

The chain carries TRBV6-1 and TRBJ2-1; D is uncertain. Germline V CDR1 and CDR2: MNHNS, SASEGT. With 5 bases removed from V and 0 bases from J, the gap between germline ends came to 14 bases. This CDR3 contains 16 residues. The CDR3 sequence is CASSLTQPLSYNEQFF. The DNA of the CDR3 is TGTGCCAGCAGTCTGACACAGCCGCTCTCCTACAATGAGCAGTTCTTC.

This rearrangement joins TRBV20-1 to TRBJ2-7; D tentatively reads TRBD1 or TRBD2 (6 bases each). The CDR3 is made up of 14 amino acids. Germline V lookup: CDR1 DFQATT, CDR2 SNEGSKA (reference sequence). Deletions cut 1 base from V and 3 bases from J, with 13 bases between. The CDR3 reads CSARVGGGLYEQYF. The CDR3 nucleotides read TGCAGTGCTAGAGTAGGGGGAGGACTCTACGAGCAGTACTTC.

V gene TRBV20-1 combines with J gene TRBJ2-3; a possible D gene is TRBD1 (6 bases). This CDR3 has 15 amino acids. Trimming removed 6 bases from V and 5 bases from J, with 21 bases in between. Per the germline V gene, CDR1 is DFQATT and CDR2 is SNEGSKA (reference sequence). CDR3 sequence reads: CSAPDRLATKDTQYF. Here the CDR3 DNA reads TGCAGTGCCCCTGACAGGTTGGCCACTAAAGATACGCAGTATTTT.

The CDR3 reads CASSQDRNGYTF. In DNA form, the CDR3 reads TGTGCCAGCAGCCAAGATAGGAATGGCTACACCTTC. The V gene is TRBV4-2, the J gene TRBJ1-2; D is unclear. The V gene's germline CDR1 is LGHNA and CDR2 YNFKEQ. This CDR3 comprises 12 residues. V was pared by 0 bases and J by 6 bases, with 5 bases between.

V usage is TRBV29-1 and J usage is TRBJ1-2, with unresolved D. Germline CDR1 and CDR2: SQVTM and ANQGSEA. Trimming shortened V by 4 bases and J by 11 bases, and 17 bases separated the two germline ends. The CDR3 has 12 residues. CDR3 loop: CSVALPGRGYTF. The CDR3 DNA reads TGCAGCGTTGCCCTCCCCGGACGCGGTTACACCTTC.

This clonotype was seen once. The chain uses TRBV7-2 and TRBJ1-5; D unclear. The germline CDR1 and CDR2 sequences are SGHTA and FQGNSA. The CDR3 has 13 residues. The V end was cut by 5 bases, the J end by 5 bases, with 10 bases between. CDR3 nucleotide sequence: TGTGCCAGCAGCCCGCAGCTGGATCAGCCCCAGCATTTT. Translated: CASSPQLDQPQHF.

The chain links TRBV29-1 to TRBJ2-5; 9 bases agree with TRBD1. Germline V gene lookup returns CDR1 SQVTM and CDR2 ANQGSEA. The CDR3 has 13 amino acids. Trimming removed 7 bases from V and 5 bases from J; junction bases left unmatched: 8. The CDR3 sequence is CSGGGQGGETQYF. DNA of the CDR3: TGCAGCGGGGGGGGACAGGGCGGGGAGACCCAGTACTTC.

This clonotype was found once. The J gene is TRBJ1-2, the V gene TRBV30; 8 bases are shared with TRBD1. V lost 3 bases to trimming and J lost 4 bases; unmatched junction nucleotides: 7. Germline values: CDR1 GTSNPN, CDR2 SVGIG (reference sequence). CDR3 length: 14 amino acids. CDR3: CAWRTQGVPYGYTF. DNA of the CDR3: TGTGCCTGGAGGACACAGGGGGTGCCCTATGGCTACACCTTC.